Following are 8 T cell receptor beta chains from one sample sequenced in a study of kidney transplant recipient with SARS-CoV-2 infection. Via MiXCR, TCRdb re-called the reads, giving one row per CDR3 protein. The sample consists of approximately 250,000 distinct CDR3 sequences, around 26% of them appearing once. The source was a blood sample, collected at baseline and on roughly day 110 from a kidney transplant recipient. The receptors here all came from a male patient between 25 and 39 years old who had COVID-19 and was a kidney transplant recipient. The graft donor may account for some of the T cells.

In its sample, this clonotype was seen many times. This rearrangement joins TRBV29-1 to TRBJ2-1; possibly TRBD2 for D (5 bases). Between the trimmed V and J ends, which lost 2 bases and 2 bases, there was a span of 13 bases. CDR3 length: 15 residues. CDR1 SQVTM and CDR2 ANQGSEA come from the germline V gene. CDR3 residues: CSVEYTRRPYNEQFF. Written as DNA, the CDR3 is TGCAGCGTTGAATACACTAGGAGACCCTACAATGAGCAGTTCTTC.

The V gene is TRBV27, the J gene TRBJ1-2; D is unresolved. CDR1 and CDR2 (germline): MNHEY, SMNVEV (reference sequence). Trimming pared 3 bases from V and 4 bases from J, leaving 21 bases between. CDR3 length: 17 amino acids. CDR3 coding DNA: TGTGCCAGCAGTTTTAGATATCCTGGCTGGAAGACCTATGGCTACACCTTC. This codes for CASSFRYPGWKTYGYTF.

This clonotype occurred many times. For the CDR3, the DNA is TGTGCCAGTAGCACTCCTTGGGGAGGGGCGAACACTGAAGCTTTCTTT. As protein: CASSTPWGGANTEAFF. The V gene is TRBV19, the J gene TRBJ1-1; perhaps TRBD1 as D (5 bases). The V end was cut by 6 bases, the J end by 1 base, with 18 bases between. The germline gives CDR1 LNHDA, CDR2 SQIVND (reference sequence). The CDR3 consists of 16 residues.

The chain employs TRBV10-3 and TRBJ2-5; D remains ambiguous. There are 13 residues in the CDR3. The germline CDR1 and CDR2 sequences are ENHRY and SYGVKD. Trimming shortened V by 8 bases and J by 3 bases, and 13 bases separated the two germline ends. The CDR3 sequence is CAIGGTRKETQYF. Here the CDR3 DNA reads TGTGCCATCGGTGGAACCAGAAAAGAGACCCAGTACTTC.

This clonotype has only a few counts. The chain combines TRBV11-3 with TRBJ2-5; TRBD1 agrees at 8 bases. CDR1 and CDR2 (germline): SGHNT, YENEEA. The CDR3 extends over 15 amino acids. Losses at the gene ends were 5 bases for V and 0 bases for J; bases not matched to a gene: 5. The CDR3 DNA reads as TGTGCCAGCAGCACAGGGGGACAGGACCAAGAGACCCAGTACTTC. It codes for CASSTGGQDQETQYF.

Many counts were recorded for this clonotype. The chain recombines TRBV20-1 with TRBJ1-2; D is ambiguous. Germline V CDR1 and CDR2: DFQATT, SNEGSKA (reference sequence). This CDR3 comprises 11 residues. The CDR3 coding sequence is TGCAGCCCTGCCATTAACTATGGCTACACCTTC. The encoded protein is CSPAINYGYTF.

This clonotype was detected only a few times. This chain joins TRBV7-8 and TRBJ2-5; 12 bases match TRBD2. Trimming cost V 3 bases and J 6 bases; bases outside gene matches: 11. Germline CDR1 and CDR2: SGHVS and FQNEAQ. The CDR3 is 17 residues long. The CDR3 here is CASSFPPGLAGYKTQYF. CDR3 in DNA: TGTGCCAGCAGCTTCCCCCCTGGACTAGCGGGGTACAAGACCCAGTACTTC.

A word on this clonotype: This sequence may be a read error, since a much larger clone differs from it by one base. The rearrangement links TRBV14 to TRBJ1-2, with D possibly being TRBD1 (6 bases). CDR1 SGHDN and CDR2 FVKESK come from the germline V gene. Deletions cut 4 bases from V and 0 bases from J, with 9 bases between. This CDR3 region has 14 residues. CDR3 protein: CASSPRGANYGYTF. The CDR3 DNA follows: TGTGCCAGCAGCCCCAGGGGAGCTAACTATGGCTACACCTTC.